Each of the 5 T cell receptor beta chains below was sequenced from the same sample in a study of response to subunit inactivated influenza vaccine. One entry per CDR3 protein, called by TCRdb with MiXCR from the RT-PCR reads. The sample yields 700,000 to 800,000 distinct CDR3 sequences, approximately 18% seen once. The sample consisted of PBMCs from blood, taken about 5 days after vaccination. The receptors were sampled from a man over 45 who received an inactivated influenza vaccine.

The chain employs TRBV20-1 and TRBJ1-2; 7 positions match TRBD1. The CDR3 spans 13 residues. V trimming: 7 bases; J trimming: 5 bases; junction bases outside the gene matches: 10. From germline, CDR1 is DFQATT and CDR2 SNEGSKA (reference sequence). CDR3 nucleotide sequence: TGCAGTGGCCCTTCGAACAGGGGATATGGCTACACCTTC. It encodes CSGPSNRGYGYTF.

The chain couples TRBV5-1 to TRBJ2-7; 9 bases map to TRBD1. Germline CDR1 SGHRS, CDR2 YFSETQ. This CDR3 has 14 amino acids. J was trimmed by 0 bases and V by 6 bases; bases with no gene match: 4. For the CDR3, the DNA is TGCGCCAGCACCCGGACAGGGGACTCCTACGAGCAGTACTTC. As protein: CASTRTGDSYEQYF.

This clonotype was counted between two and nine times. The chain carries TRBV20-1 and TRBJ2-3, with a tentative D call TRBD2 (5 bases). Germline assignment: CDR1 DFQATT and CDR2 SNEGSKA (reference sequence). This CDR3 is 14 amino acids long. The germline V and J ends were trimmed by 2 bases and 6 bases, with 15 bases remaining between them. For the CDR3, the DNA is TGCAGTGCTAGAACCACCCGGGGTACGGATACGCAGTATTTT. Translation: CSARTTRGTDTQYF.

The chain links TRBV6-1 to TRBJ1-2; possibly TRBD1 for D (5 bases). V dropped 5 bases and J dropped 7 bases, with 14 bases sitting between them. Germline V gene data show CDR1 as MNHNS and CDR2 as SASEGT. This CDR3 spans 13 amino acids. DNA of the CDR3: TGTGCCAGCAGTCGGACACGTTCCGGTGGCTACACCTTC. Its translation: CASSRTRSGGYTF.

This clonotype was counted a few times. The V call is TRBV12-3 or TRBV12-4, the J call TRBJ2-1; TRBD1 matches 9 bases. This CDR3 has 15 amino acids. J was trimmed by 9 bases and V by 5 bases; bases with no gene match: 11. The CDR3 DNA reads as TGTGCCAGCAGTGCGGGGGACAGGGCCGCCGGTGAGCAGTTCTTC. It specifies CASSAGDRAAGEQFF.